A selection of T cell receptor beta chains follows, all from one sample in a study of blood T cell repertoires in COVID-19. Sequenced by immunoSEQ multiplex PCR; TCRdb stores in-frame clones only, minus some. The sample includes 150,000 to 200,000 clones, 70% to 90% of them seen just once. Sequencing was done on a sample of peripheral blood. The receptors stem from a man in his forties or fifties with active or convalescent COVID-19. The CDR3 runs from the conserved cysteine through the conserved F or W. The D gene is left open where the match is weak.

J gene | V gene | CDR3 length | D gene | CDR3 protein
TRBJ1-2 | TRBV6-5 | 15 | TRBD1 | CASRQMAQGDQGYTF
TRBJ1-2 | TRBV11-2 | 13 | NA | CASSLGRNYGYTF
TRBJ1-4 | TRBV7-9 | 15 | TRBD1 | CASRPGAGGNEKLFF
TRBJ1-2 | TRBV18 | 15 | TRBD1 | CASTSGGQGGYGYTF
TRBJ2-7 | TRBV5-6 | 13 | NA | CASSRVAVYEQYF
TRBJ2-3 | TRBV12-2 | 18 | NA | CASRLAGLAGGSTDTQYF
TRBJ2-2 | TRBV18 | 14 | NA | CASSPPSLLGELFF
TRBJ2-1 | TRBV30 | 12 | TRBD1 | CAWSRQGYVGFF
TRBJ2-1 | TRBV30 | 12 | NA | CAWSTLSNEQFF
TRBJ2-3 | TRBV5-1 | 14 | TRBD2 | CASCPAGGRDTQYF
TRBJ1-4 | TRBV5-6 | 18 | NA | CASSPGAGRRKPNEKLFF
TRBJ2-5 | TRBV14 | 13 | NA | CASSQEWLAPQYF
TRBJ1-2 | TRBV11-3 | 14 | NA | CASSPGSTNYGYTF
TRBJ1-5 | TRBV5-6 | 14 | TRBD1 | CASSSRQGRQPQHF
TRBJ2-7 | TRBV10-3 | 15 | TRBD1 | CAISGGQGSSYEQYF
TRBJ1-1 | TRBV6-2/TRBV6-3 | 14 | TRBD1 | CASSYQGQGGEAFF
TRBJ2-3 | TRBV4-3 | 17 | TRBD2 | CASSPYETSGGASTQYF
TRBJ2-7 | TRBV18 | 15 | TRBD1 | CASSPTGQGLYEQYF
TRBJ2-2 | TRBV7-9 | 12 | NA | CASSLARGELFF
TRBJ2-2 | TRBV29-1 | 17 | TRBD2 | CSVSASGGPQNTGELFF
TRBJ2-1 | TRBV2 | 14 | TRBD2 | CASSGLAGADEQFF
TRBJ1-2 | TRBV19 | 14 | NA | CASSGGVMNYGYTF
TRBJ1-6 | TRBV14 | 17 | NA | CASSQFAGSSYNSPLHF
TRBJ2-7 | TRBV25-1 | 13 | TRBD2 | CASMTSGVYEQYF
TRBJ2-1 | TRBV15 | 17 | TRBD2 | CATSRDYAGTSGGAQFF
TRBJ1-5 | TRBV19 | 15 | TRBD1 | CASTHGSGGNQPQHF
TRBJ1-1 | TRBV9 | 15 | NA | CASSATVDRNTEAFF
TRBJ2-2 | TRBV19 | 20 | TRBD1 | CASSTRQGLRDRRNTGELFF